This paragraph covers one T cell receptor beta chain sequence. What it binds is not known. This specimen comes from a study of cytomegalovirus exposure and HLA in healthy donors. Study observations and caveats: As a later analysis revealed, the rate of TCR association differed by HLA locus, with DRB1 most and HLA-C fewest. One cluster of highly shared sequence variants probably arose as a sequencing artifact. Serostatus for CMV was the only available immune exposure information.

V dropped 0 bases and J dropped 6 bases, with 8 bases sitting between them. Germline assignment: CDR1 SGHAT and CDR2 FQNNGV. This CDR3 spans 13 amino acids. It was with 60 Vbeta and 13 Jbeta primers that the PCR ran. TCRdb's table, derived via immunoSEQ multiplex PCR, lists solely in-frame clones and lacks some. The table lists about 130,000 clones, roughly 85% of them singletons. The TCR originated in a boy younger than 18 in good health and CMV-seronegative. The sequenced sample was PBMCs. The chain has TRBV11-2 and TRBJ1-1, with a possible D match to TRBD1 (5 bases). In DNA, the CDR3 is TGTGCCAGCAGCTTAGATCGGGGGTCTGAAGCTTTCTTT. Amino acids: CASSLDRGSEAFF.